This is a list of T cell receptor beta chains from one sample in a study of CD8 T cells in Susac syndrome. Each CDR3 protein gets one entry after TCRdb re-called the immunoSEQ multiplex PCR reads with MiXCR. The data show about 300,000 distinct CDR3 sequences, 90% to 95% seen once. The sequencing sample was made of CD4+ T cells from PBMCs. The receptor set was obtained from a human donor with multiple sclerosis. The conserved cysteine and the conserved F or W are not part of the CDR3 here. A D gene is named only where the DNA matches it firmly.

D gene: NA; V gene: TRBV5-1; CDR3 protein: ASSSFEVANTGELF
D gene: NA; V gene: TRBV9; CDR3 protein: ASSVTGVAGANVLT
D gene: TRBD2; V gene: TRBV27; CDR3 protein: ASSLRPRGLAGGGAYNEQF
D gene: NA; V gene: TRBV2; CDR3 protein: ASSRDPSTDTQY
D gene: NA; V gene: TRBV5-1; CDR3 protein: ASSSYGGNTEAF
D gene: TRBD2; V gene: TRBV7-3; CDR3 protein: ASSLSGGSTDTQY
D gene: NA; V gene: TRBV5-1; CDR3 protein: ASGPYRNTGELF
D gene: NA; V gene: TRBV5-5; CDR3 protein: ASSLRIASNQPQH
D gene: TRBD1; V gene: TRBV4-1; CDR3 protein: ASSPQRGRGNTIY
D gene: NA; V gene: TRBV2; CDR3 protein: ASSVTGKNTGELF
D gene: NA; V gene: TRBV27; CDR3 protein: ASSPHRDQPQH
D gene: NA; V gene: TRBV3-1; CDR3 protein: ASSRGASDEQY
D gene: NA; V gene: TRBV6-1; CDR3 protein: ASSEAAPINEKLF
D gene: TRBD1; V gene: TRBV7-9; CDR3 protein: ASSRTGGNTIY
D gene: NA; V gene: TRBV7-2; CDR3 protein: VSGETNTGELF
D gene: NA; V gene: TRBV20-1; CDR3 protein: SARGQVRRETQY
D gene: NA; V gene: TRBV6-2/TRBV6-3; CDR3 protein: ASERSLSGDEQF
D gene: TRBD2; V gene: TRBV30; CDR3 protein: AWTGLAGGLETQY